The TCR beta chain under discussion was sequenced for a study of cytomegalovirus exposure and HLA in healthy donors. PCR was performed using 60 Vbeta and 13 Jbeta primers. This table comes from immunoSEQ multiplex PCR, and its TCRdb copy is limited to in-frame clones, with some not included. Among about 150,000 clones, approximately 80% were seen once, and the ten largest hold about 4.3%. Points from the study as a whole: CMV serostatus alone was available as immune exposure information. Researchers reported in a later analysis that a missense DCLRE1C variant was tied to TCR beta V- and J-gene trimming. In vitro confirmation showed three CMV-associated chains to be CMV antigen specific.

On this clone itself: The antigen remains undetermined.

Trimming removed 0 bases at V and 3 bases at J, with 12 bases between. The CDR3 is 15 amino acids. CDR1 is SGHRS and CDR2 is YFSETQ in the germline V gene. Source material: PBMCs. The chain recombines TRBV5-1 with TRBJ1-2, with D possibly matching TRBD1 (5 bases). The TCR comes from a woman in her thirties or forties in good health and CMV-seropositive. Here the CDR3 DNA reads TGCGCCAGCAGCTTGGACAGGACCAGCGACTATGGCTACACCTTC. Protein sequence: CASSLDRTSDYGYTF.